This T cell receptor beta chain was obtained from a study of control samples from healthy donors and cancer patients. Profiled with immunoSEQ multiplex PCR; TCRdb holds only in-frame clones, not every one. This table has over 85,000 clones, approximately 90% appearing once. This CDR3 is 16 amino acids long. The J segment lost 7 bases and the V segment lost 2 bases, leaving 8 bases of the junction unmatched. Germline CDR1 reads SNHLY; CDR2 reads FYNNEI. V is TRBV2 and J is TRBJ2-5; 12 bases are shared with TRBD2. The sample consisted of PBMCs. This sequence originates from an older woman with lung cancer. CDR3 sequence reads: CASSELLAGGRGTQYF. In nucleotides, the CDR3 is TGTGCCAGCAGTGAATTACTAGCGGGGGGCAGGGGGACCCAGTACTTC.